The rows below give T cell receptor beta chains drawn from one sample of a study of blood T cell repertoires in COVID-19. Assay: immunoSEQ multiplex PCR; the TCRdb copy retains only in-frame clones and omits some. The sample holds 60,000 to 70,000 clones; 75% to 95% are singletons and the top ten take under 15%. The source material was peripheral blood. These receptors were obtained from a human donor with active COVID-19. The donor label of this sample is uncertain. The CDR3 runs from the conserved cysteine through the conserved F or W. The order of the fields is D gene, clone size, J gene, V gene, CDR3 protein, CDR3 DNA. D genes are given only for firm matches. Clone size appears in some rows only: once, few, many, or a class for an expanded clone.

D: NA
size: few
J: TRBJ1-1
V: TRBV7-3
CDR3: CASSLIGGSNTEAFF
DNA: TGTGCCAGCAGCTTAATAGGAGGAAGTAACACTGAAGCTTTCTTT

D: TRBD1
size: once
J: TRBJ1-2
V: TRBV7-2
CDR3: CASSFRQGAPYGYTF
DNA: TGTGCCAGCAGCTTTCGACAGGGGGCTCCATATGGCTACACCTTC

D: TRBD2
size: NA
J: TRBJ2-3
V: TRBV18
CDR3: CASSPQWAGGAPDTQYF
DNA: TGTGCCAGCTCACCCCAGTGGGCGGGAGGGGCCCCAGATACGCAGTATTTT

D: TRBD2
size: NA
J: TRBJ2-7
V: TRBV28
CDR3: CASHSRAGGSYEQYF
DNA: TGTGCCAGCCATTCCAGGGCGGGAGGGTCCTACGAGCAGTACTTC

D: NA
size: NA
J: TRBJ1-1
V: TRBV5-6
CDR3: CASSPVNTEAFF
DNA: TGTGCCAGCAGCCCTGTGAACACTGAAGCTTTCTTT

D: TRBD1
size: NA
J: TRBJ2-6
V: TRBV11-3
CDR3: CASSLRQGAGGANVLTF
DNA: TGTGCCAGCAGCTTGAGACAGGGGGCTGGAGGGGCCAACGTCCTGACTTTC

D: NA
size: NA
J: TRBJ2-2
V: TRBV28
CDR3: CRSGNFATGELFF
DNA: TGTCGAAGCGGAAATTTTGCCACCGGGGAGCTGTTTTTT

D: TRBD2
size: NA
J: TRBJ2-5
V: TRBV7-2
CDR3: CASSGGRAGHETQYF
DNA: TGTGCCAGCAGCGGAGGGAGGGCGGGCCACGAGACCCAGTACTTC

D: NA
size: NA
J: TRBJ2-1
V: TRBV11-2
CDR3: CASSLGHLRSYNEQFF
DNA: TGTGCCAGCAGCTTAGGTCATTTGCGCTCCTACAATGAGCAGTTCTTC

D: TRBD1
size: NA
J: TRBJ2-6
V: TRBV24-1
CDR3: CATRPGQGAQGANVLTF
DNA: TGTGCCACCAGACCGGGACAGGGGGCGCAAGGGGCCAACGTCCTGACTTTC

D: NA
size: NA
J: TRBJ1-2
V: TRBV28
CDR3: CASSFRGYGYTF
DNA: TGTGCCAGCAGTTTTAGGGGATATGGCTACACCTTC

D: NA
size: NA
J: TRBJ1-1
V: TRBV21-1
CDR3: CASTPHPDVLRGNTEAFF
DNA: TGTGCCAGCACCCCTCACCCTGACGTCCTTCGGGGGAACACTGAAGCTTTCTTT

D: TRBD1
size: NA
J: TRBJ1-5
V: TRBV28
CDR3: CASSPQGINQPQHF
DNA: TGTGCCAGCAGTCCACAGGGGATCAATCAGCCCCAGCATTTT

D: NA
size: NA
J: TRBJ2-7
V: TRBV10-2
CDR3: CASSVPELVSSYEQYF
DNA: TGCGCCAGCAGTGTGCCCGAATTGGTCAGCTCCTACGAGCAGTACTTC

D: TRBD2
size: NA
J: TRBJ2-1
V: TRBV29-1
CDR3: CSVVGLAGSPYYNEQFF
DNA: TGCAGCGTTGTTGGGCTAGCGGGATCGCCCTACTACAATGAGCAGTTCTTC

D: TRBD2
size: NA
J: TRBJ2-5
V: TRBV9
CDR3: CASSVGISGLAGQETQYF
DNA: TGTGCCAGCAGCGTAGGGATTTCGGGACTAGCGGGCCAAGAGACCCAGTACTTC

D: NA
size: NA
J: TRBJ2-7
V: TRBV30
CDR3: CAWASPYEQYF
DNA: TGTGCCTGGGCTAGCCCCTACGAGCAGTACTTC

D: NA
size: few
J: TRBJ1-2
V: TRBV2
CDR3: CASSEAGSSRNGYTF
DNA: TGTGCCAGCAGTGAAGCGGGTTCCTCTAGGAATGGCTACACCTTC

D: NA
size: NA
J: TRBJ1-2
V: TRBV7-2
CDR3: CASSLGSGVGYTF
DNA: TGTGCCAGCAGCTTAGGGTCAGGGGTAGGCTACACCTTC

D: NA
size: NA
J: TRBJ1-1
V: TRBV29-1
CDR3: CSVGDHLNTEAFF
DNA: TGCAGCGTCGGGGATCACTTGAACACTGAAGCTTTCTTT

D: NA
size: NA
J: TRBJ2-7
V: TRBV20-1
CDR3: CSAEFSYEQYF
DNA: TGCAGCGCGGAGTTCTCCTACGAGCAGTACTTC

D: NA
size: NA
J: TRBJ2-1
V: TRBV7-9
CDR3: CASSVAGNEQFF
DNA: TGTGCCAGCAGCGTGGCGGGCAATGAGCAGTTCTTC

D: TRBD2
size: NA
J: TRBJ2-5
V: TRBV5-1
CDR3: CASSAGTIQETQYF
DNA: TGCGCCAGCAGCGCAGGGACTATTCAAGAGACCCAGTACTTC

D: NA
size: few
J: TRBJ2-1
V: TRBV30
CDR3: CAWSVISPNEQFF
DNA: TGTGCCTGGAGTGTAATCTCCCCCAATGAGCAGTTCTTC

D: NA
size: NA
J: TRBJ2-7
V: TRBV30
CDR3: CAWSVGGLYEQYF
DNA: TGTGCCTGGAGTGTAGGAGGGTTGTACGAGCAGTACTTC

D: TRBD1
size: once
J: TRBJ1-5
V: TRBV18
CDR3: CASSPSGQGQPQHF
DNA: TGTGCCAGCTCACCCTCGGGACAGGGCCAGCCCCAGCATTTT

D: TRBD2
size: NA
J: TRBJ2-7
V: TRBV28
CDR3: CASRFLAGAYYEQYF
DNA: TGTGCCAGCAGATTCCTAGCGGGAGCTTACTACGAGCAGTACTTC

D: TRBD1
size: NA
J: TRBJ1-1
V: TRBV7-2
CDR3: CASSSGHRGGGTEAFF
DNA: TGTGCCAGCAGCTCAGGACACAGGGGTGGCGGCACTGAAGCTTTCTTT

D: NA
size: once
J: TRBJ1-1
V: TRBV28
CDR3: CASSFRTENEAFF
DNA: TGTGCCAGCAGTTTCCGGACAGAAAATGAAGCTTTCTTT

D: NA
size: NA
J: TRBJ2-5
V: TRBV6-2/TRBV6-3
CDR3: CASSSQGWGETQYF
DNA: TGTGCCAGCAGCTCCCAGGGGTGGGGAGAGACCCAGTACTTC

D: TRBD2
size: NA
J: TRBJ2-1
V: TRBV29-1
CDR3: CSAGLANNEQFF
DNA: TGCAGCGCGGGACTAGCAAACAATGAGCAGTTCTTC

D: NA
size: NA
J: TRBJ2-7
V: TRBV9
CDR3: CASSVQAASYEQYF
DNA: TGTGCCAGCAGCGTACAAGCGGCGTCCTACGAGCAGTACTTC

D: TRBD2
size: few
J: TRBJ2-3
V: TRBV5-6
CDR3: CASSRGVAGAADTQYF
DNA: TGTGCCAGCAGTCGAGGAGTAGCGGGAGCGGCAGATACGCAGTATTTT

D: NA
size: NA
J: TRBJ2-1
V: TRBV6-5
CDR3: CASSPTGTNEQFF
DNA: TGTGCCAGCAGTCCTACAGGGACCAATGAGCAGTTCTTC

D: TRBD1
size: NA
J: TRBJ2-6
V: TRBV19
CDR3: CASSDRGPGANVLTF
DNA: TGTGCCAGTAGCGACAGGGGGCCGGGGGCCAACGTCCTGACTTTC

D: NA
size: NA
J: TRBJ2-3
V: TRBV7-2
CDR3: CASSSRGATSTDTQYF
DNA: TGTGCCAGCAGCTCACGCGGAGCGACTAGCACAGATACGCAGTATTTT

D: TRBD2
size: few
J: TRBJ2-1
V: TRBV19
CDR3: CASSLGTSGRNEQFF
DNA: TGTGCCAGTAGTCTCGGGACTAGCGGGAGGAATGAGCAGTTCTTC

D: NA
size: NA
J: TRBJ2-7
V: TRBV7-9
CDR3: CASSLVEGAGEQYF
DNA: TGTGCCAGCAGCTTAGTGGAGGGGGCCGGCGAGCAGTACTTC

D: TRBD2
size: NA
J: TRBJ2-5
V: TRBV10-3
CDR3: CAISETSGLQETQYF
DNA: TGTGCCATCAGTGAAACTAGCGGACTTCAAGAGACCCAGTACTTC

D: NA
size: NA
J: TRBJ2-7
V: TRBV20-1
CDR3: CSASQGWSSYEQYF
DNA: TGCAGTGCTAGTCAGGGTTGGTCCTCCTACGAGCAGTACTTC